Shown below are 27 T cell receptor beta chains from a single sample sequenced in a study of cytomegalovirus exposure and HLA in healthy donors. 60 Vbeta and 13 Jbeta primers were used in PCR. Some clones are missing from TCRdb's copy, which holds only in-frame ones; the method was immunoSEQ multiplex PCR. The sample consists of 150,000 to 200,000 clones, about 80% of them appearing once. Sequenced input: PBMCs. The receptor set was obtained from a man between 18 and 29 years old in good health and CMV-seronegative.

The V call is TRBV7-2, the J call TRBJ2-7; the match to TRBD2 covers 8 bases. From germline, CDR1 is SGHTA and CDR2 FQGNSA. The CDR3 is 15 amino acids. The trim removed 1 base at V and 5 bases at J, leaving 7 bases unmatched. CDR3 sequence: CASSLGGRPYDEQYF. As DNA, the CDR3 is TGTGCCAGCAGCTTAGGCGGGAGGCCGTACGACGAGCAGTACTTC.

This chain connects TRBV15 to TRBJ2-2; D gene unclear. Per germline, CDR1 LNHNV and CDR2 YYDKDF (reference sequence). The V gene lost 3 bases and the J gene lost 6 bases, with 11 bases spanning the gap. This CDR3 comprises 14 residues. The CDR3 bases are TGTGCCACCAGCAGGCCCCGGTCCGCCGGGGAGCTGTTTTTT. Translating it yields CATSRPRSAGELFF.

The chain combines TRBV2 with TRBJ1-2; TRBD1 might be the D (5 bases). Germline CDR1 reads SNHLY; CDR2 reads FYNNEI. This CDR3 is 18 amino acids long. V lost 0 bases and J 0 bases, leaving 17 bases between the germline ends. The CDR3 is CASSEAFPRGTPNYGYTF. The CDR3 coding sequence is TGTGCCAGCAGTGAAGCATTTCCCCGAGGGACTCCTAACTATGGCTACACCTTC. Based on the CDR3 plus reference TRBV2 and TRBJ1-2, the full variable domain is EPEVTQTPSHQVTQMGQEVILRCVPISNHLYFYWYRQILGQKVEFLVSFYNNEISEKSEIFDDQFSVERPDGSNFTLKIRSTKLEDSAMYFCASSEAFPRGTPNYGYTFGSGTRLTVV.

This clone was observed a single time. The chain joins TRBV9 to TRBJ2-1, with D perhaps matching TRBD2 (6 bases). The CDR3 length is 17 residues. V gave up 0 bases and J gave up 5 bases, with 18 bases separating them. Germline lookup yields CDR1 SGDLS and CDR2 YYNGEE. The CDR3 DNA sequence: TGTGCCAGCAGCGTAGGGGGGAGGTGGGGGGAAGACAATGAGCAGTTCTTC. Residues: CASSVGGRWGEDNEQFF.

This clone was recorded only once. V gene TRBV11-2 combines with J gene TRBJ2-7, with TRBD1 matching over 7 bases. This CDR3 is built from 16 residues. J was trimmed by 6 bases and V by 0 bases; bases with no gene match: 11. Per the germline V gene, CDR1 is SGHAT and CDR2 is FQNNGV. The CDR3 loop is CASSLDPGGTAGEQYF. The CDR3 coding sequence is TGTGCCAGCAGCTTAGATCCGGGTGGGACAGCAGGCGAGCAGTACTTC.

The CDR3 nucleotides are TGTGCCAGCAGTCTAGGGACTAGATTCATCAATGAGCAGTTCTTC. Its protein product is CASSLGTRFINEQFF. This chain connects TRBV28 to TRBJ2-1; 8 positions agree with TRBD2. The V gene's germline CDR1 is MDHEN and CDR2 SYDVKM. The CDR3 length is 15 residues. V was clipped by 5 bases and J by 6 bases; unmatched bases: 9.

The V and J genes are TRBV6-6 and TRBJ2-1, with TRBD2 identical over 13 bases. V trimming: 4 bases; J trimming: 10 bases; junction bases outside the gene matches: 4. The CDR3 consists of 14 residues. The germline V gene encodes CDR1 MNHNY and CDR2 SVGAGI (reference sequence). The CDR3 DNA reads TGTGCCAGCAGTTGGGGGGGACTAGCGGGAGAGCAGTTCTTC. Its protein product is CASSWGGLAGEQFF.

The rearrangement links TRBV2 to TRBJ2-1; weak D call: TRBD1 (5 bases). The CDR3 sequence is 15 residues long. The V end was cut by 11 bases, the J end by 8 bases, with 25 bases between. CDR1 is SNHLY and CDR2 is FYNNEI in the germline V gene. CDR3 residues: CAPLVRRSGLDEQFF. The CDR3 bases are TGTGCCCCACTTGTACGCCGCTCAGGGCTGGATGAGCAGTTCTTC.

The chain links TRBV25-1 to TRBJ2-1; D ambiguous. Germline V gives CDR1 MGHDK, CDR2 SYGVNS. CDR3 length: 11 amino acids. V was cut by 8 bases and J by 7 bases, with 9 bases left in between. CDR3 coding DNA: TGTGCCAGCGGAGAGAGGAATGAGCAGTTCTTC. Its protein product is CASGERNEQFF.

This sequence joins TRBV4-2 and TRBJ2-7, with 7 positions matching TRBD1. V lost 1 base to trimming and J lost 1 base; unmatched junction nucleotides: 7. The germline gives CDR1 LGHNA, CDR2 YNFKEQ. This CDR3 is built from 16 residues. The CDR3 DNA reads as TGTGCCAGCAGCCAAGGAGACAGGGTCGGGTCCTACGAGCAGTACTTC. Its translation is CASSQGDRVGSYEQYF.

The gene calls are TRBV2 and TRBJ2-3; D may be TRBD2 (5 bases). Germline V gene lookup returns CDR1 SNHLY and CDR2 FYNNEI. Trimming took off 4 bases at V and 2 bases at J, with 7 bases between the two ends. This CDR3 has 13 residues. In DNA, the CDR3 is TGTGCCAGCAGTGGGACTTACACAGATACGCAGTATTTT. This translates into CASSGTYTDTQYF.

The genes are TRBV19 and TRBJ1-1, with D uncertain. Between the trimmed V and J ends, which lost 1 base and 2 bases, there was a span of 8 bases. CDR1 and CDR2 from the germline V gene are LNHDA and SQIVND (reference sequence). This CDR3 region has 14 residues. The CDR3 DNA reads TGTGCCAGTAGTATAGGTGGGCTAAACACTGAAGCTTTCTTT. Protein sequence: CASSIGGLNTEAFF.

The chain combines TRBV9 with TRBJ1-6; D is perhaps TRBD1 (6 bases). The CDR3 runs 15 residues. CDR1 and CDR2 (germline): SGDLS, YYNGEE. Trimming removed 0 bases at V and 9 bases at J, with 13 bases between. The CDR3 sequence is CASSVAQGHGSPLHF. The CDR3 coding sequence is TGTGCCAGCAGCGTAGCCCAGGGGCACGGTTCACCCCTCCACTTT.

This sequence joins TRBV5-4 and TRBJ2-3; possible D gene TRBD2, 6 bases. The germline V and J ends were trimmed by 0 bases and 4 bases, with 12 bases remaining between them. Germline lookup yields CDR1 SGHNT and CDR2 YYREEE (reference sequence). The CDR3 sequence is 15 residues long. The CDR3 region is CASSLAGGRSDTQYF. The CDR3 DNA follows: TGTGCCAGCAGCTTGGCAGGAGGGAGGTCAGATACGCAGTATTTT.

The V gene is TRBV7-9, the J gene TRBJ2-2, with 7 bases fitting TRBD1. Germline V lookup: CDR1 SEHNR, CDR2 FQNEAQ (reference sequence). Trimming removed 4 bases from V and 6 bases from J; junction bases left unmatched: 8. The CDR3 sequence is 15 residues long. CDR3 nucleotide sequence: TGTGCCAGCAGCTCGGACAGGTTACTAGCCGGGGAGCTGTTTTTT. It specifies CASSSDRLLAGELFF.

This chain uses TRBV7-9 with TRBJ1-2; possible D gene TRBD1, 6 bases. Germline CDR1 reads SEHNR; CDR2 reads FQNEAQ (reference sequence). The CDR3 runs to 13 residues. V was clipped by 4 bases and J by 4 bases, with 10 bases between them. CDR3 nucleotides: TGTGCCAGCAGCTCATCGGACAGCTATGGCTACACCTTC. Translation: CASSSSDSYGYTF. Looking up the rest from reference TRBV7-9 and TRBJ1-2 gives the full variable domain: DTGVSQNPRHKITKRGQNVTFRCDPISEHNRLYWYRQTLGQGPEFLTYFQNEAQLEKSRLLSDRFSAERPKGSFSTLEIQRTEQGDSAMYLCASSSSDSYGYTFGSGTRLTVV.

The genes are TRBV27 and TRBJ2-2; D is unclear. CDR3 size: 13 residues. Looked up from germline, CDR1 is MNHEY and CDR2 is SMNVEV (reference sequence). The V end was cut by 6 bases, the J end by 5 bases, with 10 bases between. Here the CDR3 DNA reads TGTGCCAGCAGCCCCATGTCAACCGGGGAGCTGTTTTTT. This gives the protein CASSPMSTGELFF.

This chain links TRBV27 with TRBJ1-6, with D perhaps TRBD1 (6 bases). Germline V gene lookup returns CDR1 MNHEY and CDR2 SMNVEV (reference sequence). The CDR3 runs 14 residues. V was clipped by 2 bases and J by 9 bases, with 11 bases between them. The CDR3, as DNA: TGTGCCAGCAGTTTAGGCAGGGGCGGTTCACCCCTCCACTTT. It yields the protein CASSLGRGGSPLHF.

CDR3 sequence: CASSLDVGGYNEQFF. CDR3 coding DNA: TGTGCCAGCAGCTTAGATGTAGGAGGGTACAATGAGCAGTTCTTC. This rearrangement joins TRBV7-9 to TRBJ2-1; D possibly corresponds to TRBD2 (6 bases). Trimming left V 1 base short and J 4 bases short, with 11 bases between. The CDR3 contains 15 residues. Germline CDR1 and CDR2: SEHNR and FQNEAQ (reference sequence).

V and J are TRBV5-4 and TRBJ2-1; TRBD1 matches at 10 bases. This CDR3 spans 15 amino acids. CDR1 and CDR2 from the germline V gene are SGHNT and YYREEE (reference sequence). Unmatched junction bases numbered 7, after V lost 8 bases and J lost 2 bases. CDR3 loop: CASSPGQGTYNEQFF. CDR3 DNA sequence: TGTGCCAGTTCCCCGGGACAGGGGACCTACAATGAGCAGTTCTTC.

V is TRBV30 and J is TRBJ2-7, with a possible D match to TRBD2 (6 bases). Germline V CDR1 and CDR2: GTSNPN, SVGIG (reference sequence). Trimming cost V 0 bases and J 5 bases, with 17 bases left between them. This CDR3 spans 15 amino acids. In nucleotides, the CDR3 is TGTGCCTGGAGTGTCGGGAGAGGCCTACTTCACGAGCAGTACTTC. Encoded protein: CAWSVGRGLLHEQYF. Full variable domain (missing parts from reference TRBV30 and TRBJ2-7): SQTIHQWPATLVQPVGSPLSLECTVEGTSNPNLYWYRQAAGRGLQLLFYSVGIGQISSEVPQNLSASRPQDRQFILSSKKLLLSDSGFYLCAWSVGRGLLHEQYFGPGTRLTVT.

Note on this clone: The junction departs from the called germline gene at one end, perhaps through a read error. The CDR3 DNA reads as TGTGCCAGCAGTTTTTCGCTGGGACAGCGAAGTGGTGTTGTTTTT. Amino acids: CASSFSLGQRSGVVF. This rearrangement joins TRBV28 to TRBJ1-4, with 7 bases that match TRBD1. The CDR3 runs 15 residues. From germline, CDR1 is MDHEN and CDR2 SYDVKM.

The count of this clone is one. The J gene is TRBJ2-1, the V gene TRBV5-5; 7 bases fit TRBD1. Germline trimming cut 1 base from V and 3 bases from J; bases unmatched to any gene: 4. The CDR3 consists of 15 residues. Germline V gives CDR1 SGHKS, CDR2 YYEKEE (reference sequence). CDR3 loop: CASSLFRGNYNEQFF. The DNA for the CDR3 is TGTGCCAGCAGCTTGTTCAGGGGGAACTACAATGAGCAGTTCTTC.

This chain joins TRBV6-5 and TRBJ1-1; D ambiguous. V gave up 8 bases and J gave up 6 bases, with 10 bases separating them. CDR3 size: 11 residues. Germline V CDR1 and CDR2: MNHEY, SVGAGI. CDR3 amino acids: CASGLRAEAFF. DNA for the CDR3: TGTGCCAGCGGGTTGAGGGCTGAAGCTTTCTTT.

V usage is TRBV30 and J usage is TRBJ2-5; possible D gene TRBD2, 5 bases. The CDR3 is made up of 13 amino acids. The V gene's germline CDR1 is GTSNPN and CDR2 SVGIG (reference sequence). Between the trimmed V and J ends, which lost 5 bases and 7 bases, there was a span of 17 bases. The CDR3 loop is CAWGLGLGRTQYF. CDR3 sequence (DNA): TGTGCCTGGGGACTGGGTTTAGGAAGGACCCAGTACTTC. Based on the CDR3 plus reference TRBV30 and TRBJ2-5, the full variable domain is SQTIHQWPATLVQPVGSPLSLECTVEGTSNPNLYWYRQAAGRGLQLLFYSVGIGQISSEVPQNLSASRPQDRQFILSSKKLLLSDSGFYLCAWGLGLGRTQYFGPGTRLLVL.

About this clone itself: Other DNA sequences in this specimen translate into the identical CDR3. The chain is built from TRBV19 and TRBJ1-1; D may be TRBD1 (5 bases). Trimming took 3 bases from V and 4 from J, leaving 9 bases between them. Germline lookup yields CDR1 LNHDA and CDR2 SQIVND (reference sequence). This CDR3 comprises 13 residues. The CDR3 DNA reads TGTGCCAGTAGTATTTTGCAGGGCACTGAAGCTTTCTTT. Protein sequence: CASSILQGTEAFF.

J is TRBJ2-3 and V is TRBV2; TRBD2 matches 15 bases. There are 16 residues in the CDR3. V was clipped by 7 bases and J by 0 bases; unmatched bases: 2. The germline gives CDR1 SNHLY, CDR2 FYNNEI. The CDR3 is CASKGTSGGSTDTQYF. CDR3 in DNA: TGTGCCAGCAAGGGGACTAGCGGGGGGAGCACAGATACGCAGTATTTT.